A single sample gave rise to the 7 T cell receptor beta chains below, sequenced in a study of T cell responses to AZD1222 COVID-19 vaccine. This table comes from immunoSEQ multiplex PCR, and its TCRdb copy is limited to in-frame clones, with some not included. This table holds tens of thousands of clones, 70% to 90% found once. This material consisted of peripheral blood, taken on day 0 of AZD1222 vaccination. The receptors shown here come from an adult in good health.

This clone is medium-sized by share. The chain joins TRBV24-1 to TRBJ2-1, with D possibly matching TRBD2 (7 bases). The CDR3 is 17 amino acids. Looked up from germline, CDR1 is KGHDR and CDR2 is SFDVKD. Trimming took off 4 bases at V and 4 bases at J, with 19 bases between the two ends. This CDR3 reads CATSDASTGGRYNEQFF. The CDR3 coding sequence is TGTGCCACCAGTGACGCTAGCACGGGGGGCCGGTACAATGAGCAGTTCTTC.

The chain links TRBV19 to TRBJ1-6, with D maybe TRBD1 (5 bases). Trimming took off 6 bases at V and 11 bases at J, with 14 bases between the two ends. In germline, CDR1 is LNHDA, CDR2 SQIVND (reference sequence). The CDR3 is 13 amino acids. CDR3 nucleotides: TGTGCCAGTAGCGTCGACAGACTTGCACCCCTCCACTTT. Protein: CASSVDRLAPLHF.

V is TRBV6-5 and J is TRBJ2-7, with D possibly being TRBD1 (5 bases). Germline CDR1 is MNHEY and CDR2 is SVGAGI. The CDR3 sequence is 12 residues long. V was pared by 8 bases and J by 4 bases, with 12 bases between. Written as DNA, the CDR3 is TGTGCCAGCTCCCCAAGGGGATACGAGCAGTACTTC. It codes for CASSPRGYEQYF.

This sequence joins TRBV7-3 and TRBJ2-6, with TRBD1 as a possible D gene (5 bases). The germline gives CDR1 SGHTA, CDR2 FQGTGA. The CDR3 spans 14 residues. With 3 bases removed from V and 2 bases from J, the gap between germline ends came to 5 bases. The CDR3 spells CASSFRAGANVLTF. As DNA, the CDR3 is TGTGCCAGCAGCTTCAGGGCTGGGGCCAACGTCCTGACTTTC.

The chain is built from TRBV5-4 and TRBJ2-3; 9 bases map to TRBD2. Germline CDR1 and CDR2: SGHNT and YYREEE (reference sequence). The CDR3 is made up of 16 amino acids. Trimming took 2 bases from V and 3 from J; bases not matched to a gene: 7. The CDR3 spells CASSFPPGLATDTQYF. The CDR3 DNA reads as TGTGCCAGCAGCTTCCCACCGGGACTAGCTACAGATACGCAGTATTTT. The full variable domain, its missing parts supplied by reference TRBV5-4 and TRBJ2-3, is ETGVTQSPTHLIKTRGQQVTLRCSSQSGHNTVSWYQQALGQGPQFIFQYYREEENGRGNFPPRFSGLQFPNYSSELNVNALELDDSALYLCASSFPPGLATDTQYFGPGTRLTVL.

Only one count was recorded for this clone. The chain employs TRBV2 and TRBJ2-7; no firm D call. Trimming left V 3 bases short and J 2 bases short, with 14 bases between. The CDR3 is 15 amino acids. The V gene's germline CDR1 is SNHLY and CDR2 FYNNEI. The CDR3 bases are TGTGCCAGCAGTGAGTCCGCTGGAAGGGCCTACGAGCAGTACTTC. This encodes CASSESAGRAYEQYF.

This clone has more than one count but fewer than ten. This chain uses TRBV7-9 with TRBJ1-1; TRBD1 might be the D (5 bases). Trimming removed 1 base from V and 5 bases from J, with 8 bases in between. CDR1 is SEHNR and CDR2 is FQNEAQ in the germline V gene (reference sequence). This CDR3 comprises 13 residues. The CDR3 sequence is CASSLGRTTEAFF. CDR3 bases: TGTGCCAGCAGCTTAGGGAGGACAACTGAAGCTTTCTTT. The complete variable domain, with remaining parts taken from reference TRBV7-9 and TRBJ1-1, reads DTGVSQNPRHKITKRGQNVTFRCDPISEHNRLYWYRQTLGQGPEFLTYFQNEAQLEKSRLLSDRFSAERPKGSFSTLEIQRTEQGDSAMYLCASSLGRTTEAFFGQGTRLTVV.